This TCR beta chain was obtained from a study of T cell repertoires in cytomegalovirus infection. Study context: Carrying CMV and the relevant HLA type showed in public TCR beta signatures. Study-level findings and limits: Cumulative public TCR beta family frequency identified carriers of CMV plus the relevant HLA.

TCRdb redid the calling of the reads with MiXCR, one entry per CDR3 protein. Among 700,000 to 950,000 distinct CDR3 sequences listed, less than 35% were seen once. This clonotype was seen a handful of times. The antigen is not known. This specimen was cultured CD8+ T cells from PBMCs, taken from culture after CMV antigen stimulation. This TCR derives from a human donor in good health (CMV status not recorded). Some clones in this sample may be carry-over from other donors' samples.

The CDR3 region has the DNA TGCAGTGCTAGCAGTCGACTAGAACTGCGGGATACGCAGTATTTT. It specifies CSASSRLELRDTQYF. The V and J genes are TRBV20-1 and TRBJ2-3; the D gene is possibly TRBD2 (6 bases). The germline gives CDR1 DFQATT, CDR2 SNEGSKA (reference sequence). The CDR3 covers 15 residues. V gave up 3 bases and J gave up 6 bases, with 19 bases separating them.